The rows below give T cell receptor beta chains drawn from one sample of a study of blood T cell repertoires in COVID-19. TCRdb's table, derived via immunoSEQ multiplex PCR, lists solely in-frame clones and lacks some. The data hold over 60,000 clones, with under 95% observed a single time. The specimen sequenced was peripheral blood. The source is a man aged 55 to 70 with acute or convalescent COVID-19. The CDR3 runs from the conserved cysteine through the conserved F or W. The D gene is left open where the match is weak. Rows give clone size only sometimes, using once, few, many, or a class for an expanded clone.

NA	TRBV27	TRBJ2-2	TRBD2	CASSFDRTSGGGDTGELFF	TGTGCCAGCAGTTTTGATAGGACTAGCGGGGGCGGGGACACCGGGGAGCTGTTTTTT
NA	TRBV27	TRBJ1-2	NA	CASSLETVYGYTF	TGTGCCAGCAGCCTGGAGACAGTCTATGGCTACACCTTC
NA	TRBV19	TRBJ2-7	TRBD2	CASSIRAGGAYEQYF	TGTGCCAGTAGTATCAGAGCGGGGGGCGCCTACGAGCAGTACTTC
NA	TRBV27	TRBJ1-1	NA	CASRPGLANTEAFF	TGTGCCAGCCGTCCTGGACTCGCGAACACTGAAGCTTTCTTT
NA	TRBV5-1	TRBJ1-1	NA	CASSLTSKWTEAFF	TGCGCCAGCAGCTTGACCAGTAAATGGACTGAAGCTTTCTTT
NA	TRBV5-6	TRBJ2-7	TRBD1	CASSFRGTDREQYF	TGTGCCAGCAGCTTCCGTGGGACAGATCGCGAGCAGTACTTC
NA	TRBV24-1	TRBJ1-1	TRBD1	CATSDGRGGVDTEAFF	TGTGCCACCAGTGACGGCCGAGGGGGCGTGGACACTGAAGCTTTCTTT
few	TRBV3-1/TRBV3-2	TRBJ1-6	TRBD1	CASSLDRVASPLHF	TGTGCCAGCAGCCTGGACAGGGTAGCTTCACCCCTCCACTTT
NA	TRBV19	TRBJ2-1	NA	CASIPGWAGSNEQFF	TGTGCCAGTATTCCCGGGTGGGCAGGGTCCAATGAGCAGTTCTTC
NA	TRBV5-1	TRBJ1-1	TRBD1	CASSWTGHGDTEAFF	TGCGCCAGCAGCTGGACAGGGCACGGGGACACTGAAGCTTTCTTT
NA	TRBV19	TRBJ1-1	TRBD1	CASRLRGTGHGGAFF	TGTGCCAGTAGGCTTCGAGGGACAGGTCATGGAGGTGCTTTCTTT
NA	TRBV6-5	TRBJ2-7	TRBD2	CASSYFGEGYEQYF	TGTGCCAGCAGTTACTTCGGGGAGGGCTACGAGCAGTACTTC
once	TRBV9	TRBJ1-6	TRBD1	CASSEGATGGYNSPLHF	TGTGCCAGCAGCGAGGGGGCGACAGGGGGATATAATTCACCCCTCCACTTT
NA	TRBV19	TRBJ1-2	TRBD1	CASRTGTTFSQGYGYTF	TGTGCCAGTAGGACCGGTACTACTTTCTCACAGGGGTATGGCTACACCTTC
NA	TRBV6-5	TRBJ2-7	TRBD2	CASSSGTLHYEQYF	TGTGCCAGCAGCAGCGGGACCCTACACTACGAGCAGTACTTC
NA	TRBV15	TRBJ1-2	TRBD1	CATSTRQGNGYTF	TGTGCCACCAGCACCAGACAGGGTAATGGCTACACCTTC
NA	TRBV12-3/TRBV12-4	TRBJ1-5	NA	CASRTGNQPQHF	TGTGCCAGCAGGACGGGAAATCAGCCCCAGCATTTT
NA	TRBV3-1/TRBV3-2	TRBJ1-6	TRBD1	CASSQSGQPNSPLHF	TGTGCCAGCAGCCAGTCGGGACAGCCGAATTCACCCCTCCACTTT
NA	TRBV5-1	TRBJ2-7	NA	CASSLVSTYEQYF	TGCGCCAGCAGCTTGGTCTCTACCTACGAGCAGTACTTC
NA	TRBV11-2	TRBJ1-2	NA	CASSLVLNDYGYTF	TGTGCCAGCAGCTTAGTCCTAAATGACTATGGCTACACCTTC
NA	TRBV24-1	TRBJ1-2	TRBD1	CATSDTTGRYGYTF	TGTGCCACCAGTGACACGACAGGGAGATATGGCTACACCTTC
NA	TRBV7-3	TRBJ2-7	TRBD2	CASSLSSGTIYEQYF	TGTGCCAGCAGCTTATCTAGCGGGACGATCTACGAGCAGTACTTC
few	TRBV12-1	TRBJ1-5	NA	CASSIGTPLSNQPQHF	TGTGCCAGCAGTATAGGGACACCCCTTAGCAATCAGCCCCAGCATTTT
NA	TRBV11-2	TRBJ1-1	NA	CASSLGALNTEAFF	TGTGCCAGCAGCTTAGGGGCCTTGAACACTGAAGCTTTCTTT
NA	TRBV19	TRBJ1-2	TRBD1	CASGQGQLYGYTF	TGTGCCAGCGGCCAGGGACAGCTCTATGGCTACACCTTC
NA	TRBV3-1/TRBV3-2	TRBJ2-3	NA	CASSPPFWTNYTDTQYF	TGTGCCAGCAGCCCCCCTTTTTGGACAAATTACACAGATACGCAGTATTTT
NA	TRBV5-1	TRBJ2-7	NA	CASSPQVSSYEQYF	TGCGCCAGCAGTCCACAGGTCAGCTCCTACGAGCAGTACTTC